A single sample is the source of the 22 T cell receptor beta chains below, sequenced in a study of Graves' ophthalmopathy and Graves' hyperthyroidism. Amplified TCR beta CDR3 regions were obtained using RNA transcripts as template. RT-PCR in the first round used HTBI primers; a second-round multiplex PCR followed. Each CDR3 protein gets one entry after TCRdb re-called the multiplex PCR reads with MiXCR. Of almost 750,000 distinct CDR3 sequences in the sample, approximately 40% were seen once. Source material: peripheral blood. The receptors shown here come from an adult man with Graves' ophthalmopathy.

The chain recombines TRBV11-2 with TRBJ2-5; D is tentatively TRBD1 or TRBD2 (6 bases each). The CDR3 totals 15 residues. The germline CDR1 and CDR2 sequences are SGHAT and FQNNGV. Trimming took off 4 bases at V and 5 bases at J, with 17 bases between the two ends. CDR3 in amino acids: CASSSLEGVGETQYF. For the CDR3, the DNA is TGTGCCAGCAGCTCCCTGGAGGGGGTAGGGGAGACCCAGTACTTC.

The V and J genes are TRBV15 and TRBJ1-4; no definite D call. The length of the CDR3 is 15 residues. Germline-derived CDR1 and CDR2 are LNHNV and YYDKDF (reference sequence). Trimming pared 0 bases from V and 5 bases from J, leaving 10 bases between. The DNA for the CDR3 is TGTGCCACCAGCAGAGAGGGCAGTTTAAATGAAAAACTGTTTTTT. Encoded protein: CATSREGSLNEKLFF.

This clonotype was seen a handful of times. The chain combines TRBV12-3 or TRBV12-4 with TRBJ1-6, with D unresolved. The V end was cut by 4 bases, the J end by 1 base, with 17 bases between. The CDR3 has 18 residues. The CDR3 region is CASSYTGRRGSYNSPLHF. For the CDR3, the DNA is TGTGCCAGCAGTTACACTGGCAGACGTGGTTCCTATAATTCACCCCTCCACTTT.

This clonotype was recorded at least ten times. This sequence joins TRBV2 and TRBJ2-2; perhaps TRBD2 as D (5 bases). Trimming left V 4 bases short and J 5 bases short, with 14 bases between. Germline CDR1 is SNHLY and CDR2 is FYNNEI. CDR3 length: 15 amino acids. The CDR3 spells CASSVTRSGTGELFF. The CDR3 DNA is TGTGCCAGCAGTGTCACTAGGTCGGGGACCGGGGAGCTGTTTTTT. The whole variable domain, filled in from reference TRBV2 and TRBJ2-2, reads EPEVTQTPSHQVTQMGQEVILRCVPISNHLYFYWYRQILGQKVEFLVSFYNNEISEKSEIFDDQFSVERPDGSNFTLKIRSTKLEDSAMYFCASSVTRSGTGELFFGEGSRLTVL.

This clonotype was seen repeatedly, ten times or more. The rearrangement joins TRBV9 to TRBJ1-6, with D perhaps TRBD1 (5 bases). Germline values: CDR1 SGDLS, CDR2 YYNGEE. The CDR3 consists of 13 residues. V lost 3 bases, J lost 8 bases, and 9 bases lay in between. Written as DNA, the CDR3 is TGTGCCAGCAGCGGCGAGGGACATTCACCCCTCCACTTT. As protein: CASSGEGHSPLHF.

The J gene is TRBJ1-4, the V gene TRBV5-5, with TRBD1 identical over 8 bases. The CDR3 covers 14 residues. Per germline, CDR1 SGHKS and CDR2 YYEKEE (reference sequence). V shed 7 bases, J shed 7 bases, and the junction held 9 bases outside the gene matches. CDR3 sequence: CASGRGRLSEKLFF. The CDR3 DNA reads as TGTGCCAGCGGCAGGGGGCGATTAAGTGAAAAACTGTTTTTT.

CDR3 coding DNA: TGTGCCAGCGTTGAACCGGGAAGTGGTGAAAAACTGTTTTTT. Translating it yields CASVEPGSGEKLFF. The chain carries TRBV6-2 or TRBV6-3 and TRBJ1-4; D call uncertain. Germline CDR1 is MNHEY and CDR2 is SVGEGT. Trimming shortened V by 8 bases and J by 7 bases, and 17 bases separated the two germline ends. The CDR3 runs 14 residues.

Details on this clonotype: With a far larger clone one base away, a read error is the likely cause. This sequence joins TRBV11-1 and TRBJ1-2, with D tentatively TRBD1 (5 bases). Germline CDR1 and CDR2: SGHAT and FQDESV (reference sequence). The CDR3 extends over 12 amino acids. The CDR3 here is CASRLGVYGYTF. The CDR3, as DNA: TGTGCCAGCCGCTTAGGGGTGTATGGCTACACCTTC.

The chain is built from TRBV30 and TRBJ1-6, with 9 bases fitting TRBD1. Germline lookup yields CDR1 GTSNPN and CDR2 SVGIG (reference sequence). This CDR3 contains 15 residues. Losses at the gene ends were 2 bases for V and 10 bases for J; bases not matched to a gene: 9. The CDR3 loop reads CAWSPGQGSESPLHF. The CDR3 nucleotides read TGTGCCTGGAGTCCTGGACAGGGGAGTGAGTCACCCCTCCACTTT.

Turning to this clonotype: One junction end does not reproduce the germline sequence, and a read error may be involved. The CDR3 loop reads CASSYTGANYGYTF. The CDR3 DNA follows: TGTGCCAGCAGTTACACAGGAGCTAACTATGGCTACACCTTC. V is TRBV10-3 and J is TRBJ1-2, with a weak D call TRBD1 (5 bases). This CDR3 is built from 14 residues. CDR1 is ENHRY, CDR2 SYGVKD, per germline.

In regard to this clonotype: Because the CDR3's place on the DNA is in doubt, the DNA is left out and the CDR3 is given as listed by TCRdb. This chain links TRBV25-1 with TRBJ1-2; the table calls TRBD1, which could not be checked here. The CDR3 is 14 residues long, counting both termini. From germline, CDR1 is MGHDK and CDR2 SYGVNS. The CDR3 sequence is CACSVDAGVYGYTF.

V and J are TRBV6-5 and TRBJ1-5, with TRBD1 matching 9 bases. CDR3 length equals 14 residues. Trimming removed 4 bases from V and 9 bases from J; junction bases left unmatched: 7. Germline V gives CDR1 MNHEY, CDR2 SVGAGI. CDR3 DNA: TGTGCCAGCAGTTTTGCAGGACAGGGGCGGCCCCAGCATTTT. Translated, it gives CASSFAGQGRPQHF.

Only a few counts were recorded for this clonotype. The rearrangement joins TRBV5-5 to TRBJ1-1; 7 positions agree with TRBD1. CDR3 length equals 13 residues. V lost 10 bases and J lost 6; bases outside the gene matches: 12. Germline V gene lookup returns CDR1 SGHKS and CDR2 YYEKEE (reference sequence). The CDR3 DNA follows: TGTGCCGGGAGCCGGGACAGAGAGTCTGAAGCTTTCTTT. Its protein is CAGSRDRESEAFF. The variable domain in full, completed from reference TRBV5-5 and TRBJ1-1, reads DAGVTQSPTHLIKTRGQQVTLRCSPISGHKSVSWYQQVLGQGPQFIFQYYEKEERGRGNFPDRFSARQFPNYSSELNVNALLLGDSALYLCAGSRDRESEAFFGQGTRLTVV.

This clonotype was counted ten times or more. The V gene is TRBV7-9, the J gene TRBJ1-1, with a tentative D call TRBD1 (5 bases). The CDR3 runs 13 residues. CDR1 and CDR2 (germline): SEHNR, FQNEAQ (reference sequence). V lost 5 bases and J 7 bases, leaving 14 bases between the germline ends. CDR3 nucleotides: TGTGCCAGCAGCCTTGGGACGGCCAATGAAGCTTTCTTT. Its protein is CASSLGTANEAFF.

This clonotype was counted many times. In nucleotides, the CDR3 is TGTGCCAGCAGCCCTGGAGCATTTGTGGAGACCCAGTACTTC. Its protein product is CASSPGAFVETQYF. V usage is TRBV7-2 and J usage is TRBJ2-5, with no clear D. The V gene's germline CDR1 is SGHTA and CDR2 FQGNSA. The CDR3 totals 14 residues. V lost 5 bases and J 5 bases, leaving 15 bases between the germline ends.

This clonotype occurred a few times. The J gene is TRBJ2-2, the V gene TRBV9; 10 nucleotides line up with TRBD1. CDR1 and CDR2 from the germline V gene are SGDLS and YYNGEE. CDR3 size: 16 residues. Unmatched junction bases numbered 8, after V lost 4 bases and J lost 5 bases. The CDR3 DNA reads TGTGCCAGCAGCCCTCGACAGGGGGCGGGTACCGGGGAGCTGTTTTTT. Protein sequence: CASSPRQGAGTGELFF.

Of note for this clonotype: The DNA is omitted, as the CDR3 cannot be located on it reliably, and the CDR3 follows TCRdb's listing. The rearrangement joins TRBV7-9 to TRBJ2-2. Germline CDR1 is SEHNR and CDR2 is FQNEAQ (reference sequence). Including both end residues, the CDR3 is 12 amino acids long. The CDR3 sequence is CASSKLQGSCFF.

CDR3: CASSARTVSYEQYF. In DNA form, the CDR3 reads TGTGCCAGCAGCGCGCGGACCGTCTCCTACGAGCAGTACTTC. This chain uses TRBV11-1 with TRBJ2-7; D not certain. V was cut by 5 bases and J by 0 bases, with 11 bases left in between. This CDR3 has 14 residues. CDR1 SGHAT and CDR2 FQDESV come from the germline V gene (reference sequence).

Comment on this clonotype: At one end the junction does not follow the germline gene, possibly because of a read error. This chain connects TRBV5-6 to TRBJ2-7; possibly TRBD1 for D (5 bases). Germline values: CDR1 SGHDT, CDR2 YYEEEE. The CDR3 sequence is 14 residues long. The CDR3 sequence: CASGLYDSSYEQYF. In nucleotides, the CDR3 is TGTGCCAGCGGCTTGTATGACAGTTCCTACGAGCAGTACTTC.

This clonotype was seen a few times. The chain employs TRBV5-6 and TRBJ2-5; 8 nucleotides line up with TRBD1. J gave up 3 bases and V 3 bases, and 7 bases lay outside the gene matches. Per the germline V gene, CDR1 is SGHDT and CDR2 is YYEEEE. The CDR3 consists of 15 residues. This chain's CDR3 is CASSYLTGGKETQYF. In nucleotides, the CDR3 is TGTGCCAGCAGCTACCTAACAGGGGGTAAAGAGACCCAGTACTTC.

The V call is TRBV6-6, the J call TRBJ2-7; no reliable D call. The germline V gene encodes CDR1 MNHNY and CDR2 SVGAGI (reference sequence). This CDR3 contains 13 residues. V lost 6 bases, J lost 3 bases, and 12 bases lay in between. CDR3 coding DNA: TGTGCCAGCAGGACCGCGGTAATCTACGAGCAGTACTTC. It translates to CASRTAVIYEQYF.

In its sample, this clonotype was seen a few times. This sequence joins TRBV25-1 and TRBJ2-2, with 10 nucleotides matching TRBD2. There are 16 residues in the CDR3. V lost 6 bases and J lost 5; bases outside the gene matches: 9. From germline, CDR1 is MGHDK and CDR2 SYGVNS. This CDR3 is CASSQPSGSQTGELFF. CDR3 coding DNA: TGTGCCAGCAGCCAACCTAGCGGGAGTCAAACCGGGGAGCTGTTTTTT.